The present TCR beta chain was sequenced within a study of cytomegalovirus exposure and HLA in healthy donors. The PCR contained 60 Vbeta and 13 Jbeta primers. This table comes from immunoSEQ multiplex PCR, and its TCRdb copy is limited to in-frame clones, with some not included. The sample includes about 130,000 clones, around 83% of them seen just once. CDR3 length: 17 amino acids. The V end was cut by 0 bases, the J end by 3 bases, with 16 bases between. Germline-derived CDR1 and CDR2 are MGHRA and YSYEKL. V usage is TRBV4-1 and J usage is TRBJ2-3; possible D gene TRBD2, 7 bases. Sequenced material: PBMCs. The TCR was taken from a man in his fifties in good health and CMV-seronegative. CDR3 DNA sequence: TGCGCCAGCAGCCAAGAAAGGGGGGGACGGGAGACAGATACGCAGTATTTT. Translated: CASSQERGGRETDTQYF.